This TCR beta chain was recovered during a study of blood T cell repertoires in COVID-19. Study-wide context: Sources were T cells, B-cell-depleted T cells, or PBMCs; the material itself was cDNA or gDNA.

This clone was seen just once. Per the original data handling: Amplification from reference gene primers served as the basis for estimated nucleated cell counts. Method: immunoSEQ multiplex PCR; TCRdb's copy keeps in-frame clones and lacks some. The D gene and trimming were derived from the DNA, and the V and J assignments and clone size from that table. Of roughly 500,000 clones listed, 70% to 90% were seen once; the top ten hold more than 3%. The clonotype was recovered from a human donor in a cohort sampled during active COVID-19. The sample taken for sequencing was peripheral blood.

CDR3 sequence: CASSQKGQTGSANYGYTF. The CDR3 DNA follows: TGCGCCAGCAGCCAAAAGGGACAGACTGGCTCTGCTAACTATGGCTACACCTTC. The chain carries TRBV4-1 and TRBJ1-2; 7 nucleotides agree with TRBD1. Germline CDR1 reads MGHRA; CDR2 reads YSYEKL. V trimming: 2 bases; J trimming: 0 bases; junction bases outside the gene matches: 12. The CDR3 is 18 residues long.